This T cell receptor (beta chain) emerged from a study of vaccination effects on CD4 cells after COVID-19. With V trimmed by 3 bases and J by 7 bases, 16 bases remained unmatched. The length of the CDR3 is 17 residues. Germline loops: CDR1 SEHNR, CDR2 FQNEAQ (reference sequence). About this clone: The antigen is undetermined.

Assay used: immunoSEQ multiplex PCR; TCRdb lists only in-frame clones, some missing. The sample holds roughly 57,000 clones, around 76% seen once. Sequencing was preceded by expansion of antigen-specific CD4+ T cells with viral peptide pools in the ViraFEST assay. When around 10 days of culture had elapsed, CD4+ T cells were isolated. From March to December 2020, the person had a SARS-CoV-2 infection that was confirmed by PCR. For each well, some 1.9 million PBMC were cultured with around 9.8 IU/ml IL-2 and roughly 9.2 ug/ml peptides. Researchers swapped half the medium for IL-2 medium on both days 3 and 7.

The V call is TRBV7-9, the J call TRBJ2-3, with 7 positions matching TRBD2. Material: CD4+ T cells from PBMCs cultured with HIV peptides, obtained before COVID-19 vaccination. The subset here: HIV-1 Nef peptide pool negative control/reference culture. The sequence derives from a human donor who had a prior SARS-CoV-2 infection. The CDR3 loop reads CASSFMTSRSALNTQYF. CDR3 bases: TGTGCCAGCAGCTTCATGACTAGCAGAAGCGCCTTGAATACGCAGTATTTT. The full variable domain, completed using reference TRBV7-9 and TRBJ2-3, is DTGVSQNPRHKITKRGQNVTFRCDPISEHNRLYWYRQTLGQGPEFLTYFQNEAQLEKSRLLSDRFSAERPKGSFSTLEIQRTEQGDSAMYLCASSFMTSRSALNTQYFGPGTRLTVL.